This T cell receptor beta chain is drawn from a study of blood T cell repertoires in COVID-19 (dated by TCRdb to 2018 to 2021). The study in broad terms: Samples covering the acute and convalescent phases of COVID-19 were provided by collaborators in the United States, Italy and Spain. Where available, HLA class I and class II types were taken from metadata supplied by the sample provider and were not determined by assay-based typing. The material from the prospective study consisted of cDNA or gDNA derived from T cells, B-cell-depleted T cells, or PBMCs. Samples were obtained from the ongoing ImmuneRACE study (first 160 participants) and from 1,254 subjects provided by 6 global collaborators. A de-identified subject ID, COVID-19 status, age in years and sex were almost always included in the sample metadata. Deeply sampled blood TCRbeta repertoires from subjects exposed to, actively infected with, or recovered from COVID-19 were included in the dataset. The repertoires were released in a freely available public database intended as a resource for research on the immune response to SARS-CoV-2.

On the study overall, not on this receptor specifically: The amount of clinical and demographic metadata varied by source and participant and was provided uncurated.

To note about this clone: Its antigen remains undetermined. No per-base quality is available; no much larger clone lies one base away.

Collaborating institutions collected whole blood in K2EDTA tubes following their own protocols. For TCRbeta analysis, collaborator samples were shipped as frozen whole blood, as isolated PBMCs, or as DNA extracted from either sample type. Unmatched junction bases come to 5, with V trimmed by 1 base and J by 3 bases. Measured from the cysteine to the phenylalanine, the CDR3 is 15 residues long. The only DNA kept is the CDR3, 45 bases in frame from the first base. The germline V gene specifies SGHAT as CDR1 and FQNNGV as CDR2. TCRbeta CDR3 regions were amplified from genomic DNA by means of the immunoSEQ Assay, a bias-controlled multiplex PCR. Turning to the authors' computational methods: Within the assay, amplification of reference gene primers was used to estimate how many nucleated cells each sample contained. To quantify the absolute abundance of each unique TCRbeta CDR3 rearrangement, sequence reads were collapsed and filtered. For each sample, productive Simpson clonality was calculated as the square root of Simpson's diversity index over productive rearrangements. Entries here come from immuneACCESS through TCRdb and include only in-frame sequences with V and J called. Some clones fail to appear in such tables; in the studies checked, an unresolved V gene covers under half of the shortfall, and the cause of the remainder is unknown. The D gene and trimming were derived from the DNA, and the V and J assignments and clone size from that table. For this sample the table gives about 68,000 clones, of which 65% to 90% were detected only once. Clones ranked in the top ten supply roughly 25% of the sample.

This chain joins TRBV11-2 to TRBJ2-5; 7 junctional bases match TRBD2. The sample was peripheral blood. This sequence originates from a man between 50 and 59 years old with acute or convalescent COVID-19. The CDR3 here reads CASSLGWGGEETQYF. The bases are TGTGCCAGCAGCTTAGGCTGGGGGGGGGAAGAGACCCAGTACTTC.